These 27 T cell receptor beta chains were all obtained from the same sample, sequenced in a study of T cell repertoires in cytomegalovirus infection. TCRdb recomputed calls from the reads with MiXCR, one row per CDR3 protein. The data show more than 650,000 distinct CDR3 sequences, less than 40% seen once. Sequencing was carried out using PBMCs. The receptors shown here come from a human donor in good health (CMV status not recorded). Some clones in this sample may be carry-over from other donors' samples.

On this clonotype itself: Relative to the germline gene, one junction end is altered; a read error may explain this. This chain connects TRBV7-6 to TRBJ2-5; D assignment may be TRBD1 or TRBD2 (5 bases each). This CDR3 has 14 residues. Germline values: CDR1 SGHVS, CDR2 FNYEAQ. The CDR3 loop is CASSLGTEGETQYF. The CDR3 region has the DNA TGTGCTAGCAGCCTCGGGACCGAGGGGGAGACCCAGTACTTC. The whole variable domain, filled in from reference TRBV7-6 and TRBJ2-5, reads GAGVSQSPRYKVTKRGQDVALRCDPISGHVSLYWYRQALGQGPEFLTYFNYEAQQDKSGLPNDRFSAERPEGSISTLTIQRTEQRDSAMYRCASSLGTEGETQYFGPGTRLLVL.

The J gene is TRBJ1-2, the V gene TRBV3-1; the match to TRBD1 covers 8 bases. The germline gives CDR1 LGHDT, CDR2 YNNKEL (reference sequence). The CDR3 sequence is 16 residues long. With 5 bases clipped from V and 6 bases from J, the junction kept 14 bases outside the gene matches. In DNA, the CDR3 is TGTGCCAGCAGCACCCGACAGGGGAGGATTCCGGATGGCTACACCTTC. Translating gives CASSTRQGRIPDGYTF.

This clonotype was seen a few times. CDR3 bases: TGCAGTGCTAGAGATCATGGGGCTAGCTCCTACAATGAGCAGTTCTTC. It codes for CSARDHGASSYNEQFF. The rearrangement joins TRBV20-1 to TRBJ2-1; D may be TRBD1 (5 bases). This CDR3 is 16 amino acids long. V was shortened by 0 bases and J by 0 bases, with 12 bases between the two germline ends. The germline V gene has CDR1 DFQATT and CDR2 SNEGSKA (reference sequence).

This clonotype showed up just once. The chain joins TRBV12-3 or TRBV12-4 to TRBJ2-7; D unresolved. Trimming took 3 bases from V and 2 from J, leaving 11 bases between them. The CDR3 runs to 14 residues. The CDR3 here is CASSFGSQPYEQYF. The CDR3 DNA reads TGTGCCAGCAGTTTTGGGTCCCAGCCCTACGAGCAGTACTTC.

This clonotype came up a few times. CDR3 region: CASSFATGSTDTQYF. The CDR3 nucleotides read TGTGCCAGCAGCTTTGCGACAGGGAGCACAGATACGCAGTATTTT. The chain carries TRBV7-2 and TRBJ2-3; 7 bases agree with TRBD1. CDR1 and CDR2 from the germline V gene are SGHTA and FQGNSA. V lost 3 bases, J lost 0 bases, and 3 bases stayed unmatched. The CDR3 runs to 15 residues.

This clonotype turned up a few times. This chain links TRBV7-6 with TRBJ1-6, with 7 bases identical to TRBD1. This CDR3 has 16 residues. Trimming removed 1 base from V and 7 bases from J; junction bases left unmatched: 7. Germline assignment: CDR1 SGHVS and CDR2 FNYEAQ. CDR3 protein: CASSLGSTGENSPLHF. The CDR3 nucleotides are TGTGCCAGCAGCTTAGGGAGTACAGGGGAGAATTCACCCCTCCACTTT.

This chain joins TRBV2 and TRBJ2-2; maybe TRBD1 (6 bases). Germline loops: CDR1 SNHLY, CDR2 FYNNEI. Trimming removed 6 bases from V and 2 bases from J, with 13 bases in between. The CDR3 contains 15 residues. The CDR3 sequence is CASRDGTPNTGELFF. CDR3 nucleotide sequence: TGTGCCAGCAGAGACGGGACACCAAACACCGGGGAGCTGTTTTTT.

V gene TRBV6-1 combines with J gene TRBJ2-7; 9 bases line up with TRBD2. V dropped 6 bases and J dropped 6; count of bases not matched to a gene: 9. The germline CDR1 and CDR2 sequences are MNHNS and SASEGT. This CDR3 comprises 14 residues. This CDR3 reads CASSAGTSRAEQYF. The CDR3 region has the DNA TGTGCCAGCAGCGCCGGGACTAGCCGAGCCGAGCAGTACTTC.

This clonotype has only one observation. The CDR3 loop is CASQRETYEQYF. CDR3 nucleotide sequence: TGTGCCAGCCAGCGGGAGACCTACGAGCAGTACTTC. This chain uses TRBV7-9 with TRBJ2-7; 8 bases are shared with TRBD2. V dropped 8 bases and J dropped 2; count of bases not matched to a gene: 2. Germline assignment: CDR1 SEHNR and CDR2 FQNEAQ (reference sequence). The CDR3 consists of 12 residues.

This clonotype was detected only a few times. The J gene is TRBJ2-1, the V gene TRBV20-1; D tentatively fits TRBD1 or TRBD2 (5 bases each). Per germline, CDR1 DFQATT and CDR2 SNEGSKA (reference sequence). V was cut by 3 bases and J by 1 base, with 13 bases left in between. The CDR3 contains 15 residues. The CDR3 loop is CSARFRGHSYNEQFF. The CDR3 DNA reads as TGCAGTGCTAGGTTCCGGGGCCATTCCTACAATGAGCAGTTCTTC.

The chain is built from TRBV12-3 or TRBV12-4 and TRBJ2-7; possibly TRBD1 for D (6 bases). Trimming stripped 6 bases from V and 2 bases from J, with 20 bases between. This CDR3 comprises 16 residues. This chain's CDR3 is CASSYRGVDRAYEQYF. The CDR3 nucleotides read TGTGCCAGCAGCTATAGAGGGGTGGACAGAGCCTACGAGCAGTACTTC.

This clonotype came up a few times. The rearrangement links TRBV20-1 to TRBJ1-3; weak D call: TRBD1 (5 bases). V lost 6 bases and J 3 bases, leaving 15 bases between the germline ends. Germline V lookup: CDR1 DFQATT, CDR2 SNEGSKA (reference sequence). The CDR3 is 14 residues long. CDR3 bases: TGCAGTGCGAGGGAGCAGGGAGGTGGAAACACCATATATTTT. This gives the protein CSAREQGGGNTIYF.

Of note for this clonotype: The junction departs from the called germline gene at one end, perhaps through a read error. The genes are TRBV6-2 or TRBV6-3 and TRBJ2-2; 14 nucleotides align to TRBD2. CDR3 size: 14 residues. Germline CDR1 MNHEY, CDR2 SVGEGT. This CDR3 reads CARRLAGGPGELFF. The CDR3 DNA reads as TGTGCCCGCAGACTAGCGGGGGGGCCGGGGGAGCTGTTTTTT.

A few counts support this clonotype. The gene calls are TRBV5-5 and TRBJ2-3; possible D gene TRBD2, 6 bases. The CDR3 has 15 amino acids. The germline V and J ends were trimmed by 3 bases and 2 bases, with 13 bases remaining between them. CDR1 is SGHKS and CDR2 is YYEKEE in the germline V gene (reference sequence). In nucleotides, the CDR3 is TGTGCCAGCAGCTCCCTCGGGAGCGTCACAGATACGCAGTATTTT. Translated, it gives CASSSLGSVTDTQYF.

The gene calls are TRBV19 and TRBJ2-2; a possible D gene is TRBD2 (5 bases). Per germline, CDR1 LNHDA and CDR2 SQIVND (reference sequence). The V end was cut by 0 bases, the J end by 2 bases, with 7 bases between. The CDR3 extends over 15 amino acids. The CDR3 bases are TGTGCCAGTAGTATAGAGGGAGTTAACACCGGGGAGCTGTTTTTT. Translated: CASSIEGVNTGELFF.

This clonotype turned up a few times. The chain recombines TRBV5-1 with TRBJ2-2, with 10 bases lining up with TRBD2. V trimming: 7 bases; J trimming: 4 bases; junction bases outside the gene matches: 7. Germline V gene lookup returns CDR1 SGHRS and CDR2 YFSETQ. CDR3 length: 15 residues. CDR3 sequence (DNA): TGCGCCAGCCGACAGGGACTAGCGTTCACCGGGGAGCTGTTTTTT. Amino acid sequence: CASRQGLAFTGELFF.

V is TRBV9 and J is TRBJ2-5, with D perhaps matching TRBD2 (5 bases). Germline V gene sequence: CDR1 SGDLS, CDR2 YYNGEE. There are 16 residues in the CDR3. Trimming took off 4 bases at V and 1 base at J, with 17 bases between the two ends. DNA for the CDR3: TGTGCCAGCAGCAAACAAGGAAGAGGAGGCCAAGAGACCCAGTACTTC. This translates into CASSKQGRGGQETQYF. Together with reference TRBV9 and TRBJ2-5, the CDR3 gives the full variable domain: DSGVTQTPKHLITATGQRVTLRCSPRSGDLSVYWYQQSLDQGLQFLIQYYNGEERAKGNILERFSAQQFPDLHSELNLSSLELGDSALYFCASSKQGRGGQETQYFGPGTRLLVL.

The V gene is TRBV20-1, the J gene TRBJ2-6; maybe TRBD1 (6 bases). Germline values: CDR1 DFQATT, CDR2 SNEGSKA (reference sequence). This CDR3 has 18 amino acids. V gave up 1 base and J gave up 0 bases, with 16 bases separating them. The CDR3 region is CSARASGAWGSGANVLTF. CDR3 nucleotide sequence: TGCAGTGCTAGAGCCTCAGGGGCATGGGGCTCTGGGGCCAACGTCCTGACTTTC.

This clonotype has just a few counts. V and J are TRBV27 and TRBJ2-1, with D possibly matching TRBD1 (6 bases). The V gene lost 3 bases and the J gene lost 3 bases, with 12 bases spanning the gap. This CDR3 is built from 15 residues. The germline V gene has CDR1 MNHEY and CDR2 SMNVEV (reference sequence). The chain's CDR3 is CASSFRQGLYNEQFF. The DNA of the CDR3 is TGTGCCAGCAGTTTTAGGCAGGGGCTCTACAATGAGCAGTTCTTC.

Here the CDR3 reads CAISLDREKLFF. The CDR3 nucleotides are TGTGCCATCAGCCTTGATCGCGAAAAACTGTTTTTT. This rearrangement joins TRBV10-3 to TRBJ1-4; D gene uncertain. The germline gives CDR1 ENHRY, CDR2 SYGVKD. V dropped 6 bases and J dropped 8 bases, with 10 bases sitting between them. The CDR3 has 12 amino acids.

In the case of this clonotype: One junction end does not reproduce the germline sequence, and a read error may be involved. The V gene is TRBV19, the J gene TRBJ1-2; TRBD1 matches 8 bases. CDR1 is LNHDA and CDR2 is SQIVND in the germline V gene (reference sequence). The CDR3 runs 15 residues. The CDR3 here is CASSGPGQVYYGDTF. CDR3 in DNA: TGTGCCAGTAGTGGCCCGGGACAGGTTTACTATGGCGACACCTTC.

This clonotype has a count of ten or more. The J gene is TRBJ1-1, the V gene TRBV7-2, with 8 positions matching TRBD1. The length of the CDR3 is 13 residues. Germline-derived CDR1 and CDR2 are SGHTA and FQGNSA. With 5 bases clipped from V and 3 bases from J, the junction kept 2 bases outside the gene matches. CDR3 sequence: CASSQQGDTEAFF. The CDR3 DNA follows: TGTGCCAGCAGCCAACAGGGGGACACTGAAGCTTTCTTT.

The chain employs TRBV7-9 and TRBJ1-3, with a tentative D call TRBD1 (6 bases). CDR3 length: 17 amino acids. Per germline, CDR1 SEHNR and CDR2 FQNEAQ (reference sequence). The V end lost 0 bases, the J end lost 0 bases, and 12 bases lay between the germline ends. As DNA, the CDR3 is TGTGCCAGCAGCTTAGCAGGGGGGTCCGACTCTGGAAACACCATATATTTT. Translated: CASSLAGGSDSGNTIYF.

This clonotype appeared a few times. The rearrangement links TRBV20-1 to TRBJ1-4; D might be TRBD1 (6 bases). V was shortened by 6 bases and J by 13 bases, with 15 bases between the two germline ends. This CDR3 has 11 amino acids. Germline CDR1 and CDR2: DFQATT and SNEGSKA (reference sequence). CDR3 in amino acids: CSAPDSLSLFF. In nucleotides, the CDR3 is TGCAGTGCGCCGGACAGCTTATCACTGTTTTTT.

A few counts support this clonotype. This rearrangement joins TRBV7-2 to TRBJ2-5, with 7 bases identical to TRBD2. CDR1 is SGHTA, CDR2 FQGNSA, per germline. The CDR3 consists of 15 residues. Germline trimming cut 11 bases from V and 8 bases from J; bases unmatched to any gene: 20. The CDR3 loop is CALKIGGTTRVTQYF. The DNA for the CDR3 is TGTGCCTTAAAAATCGGGGGGACCACAAGAGTTACCCAGTACTTC.

J is TRBJ1-1 and V is TRBV27, with unresolved D. Germline V gene data show CDR1 as MNHEY and CDR2 as SMNVEV (reference sequence). V lost 5 bases to trimming and J lost 1 base, with 14 bases between them. The CDR3 runs 15 residues. The CDR3 spells CASSPNSWRNTEAFF. CDR3 nucleotide sequence: TGTGCCAGCAGTCCGAACAGTTGGCGGAACACTGAAGCTTTCTTT.

This clonotype has only one observation. The chain combines TRBV2 with TRBJ2-2; D is ambiguous. Germline CDR1 reads SNHLY; CDR2 reads FYNNEI. CDR3 length: 15 residues. Trimming cost V 6 bases and J 1 base, with 12 bases left between them. The CDR3 loop is CASSDRALNTGELFF. The CDR3, as DNA: TGTGCCAGCAGCGACCGGGCCTTGAACACCGGGGAGCTGTTTTTT.